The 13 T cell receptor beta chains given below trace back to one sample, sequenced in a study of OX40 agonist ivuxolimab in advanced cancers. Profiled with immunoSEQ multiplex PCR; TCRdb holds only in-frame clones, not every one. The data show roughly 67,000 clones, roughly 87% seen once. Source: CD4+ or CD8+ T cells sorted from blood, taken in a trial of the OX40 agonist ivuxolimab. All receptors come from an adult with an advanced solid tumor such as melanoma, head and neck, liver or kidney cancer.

In DNA, the CDR3 is TGCAGTGCTAAACGGGAGAACATTCAGTACTTC. It specifies CSAKRENIQYF. This chain joins TRBV20-1 and TRBJ2-4; a possible D gene is TRBD2 (6 bases). V shed 4 bases and J shed 7 bases, with 8 bases lying between them. CDR3 size: 11 residues. Germline assignment: CDR1 DFQATT and CDR2 SNEGSKA (reference sequence).

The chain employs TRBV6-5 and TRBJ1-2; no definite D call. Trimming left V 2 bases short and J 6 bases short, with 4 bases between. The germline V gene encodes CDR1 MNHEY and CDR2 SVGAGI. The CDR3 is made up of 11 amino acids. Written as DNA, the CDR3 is TGTGCCAGCAGTTACAAAGATGGCTACACCTTC. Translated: CASSYKDGYTF.

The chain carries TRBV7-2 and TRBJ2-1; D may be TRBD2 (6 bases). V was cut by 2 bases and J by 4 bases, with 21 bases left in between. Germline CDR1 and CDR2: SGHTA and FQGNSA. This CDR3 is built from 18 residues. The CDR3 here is CASSLFAVSDSGYNEQFF. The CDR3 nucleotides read TGTGCCAGCAGCTTATTCGCCGTTTCCGATAGCGGATACAATGAGCAGTTCTTC.

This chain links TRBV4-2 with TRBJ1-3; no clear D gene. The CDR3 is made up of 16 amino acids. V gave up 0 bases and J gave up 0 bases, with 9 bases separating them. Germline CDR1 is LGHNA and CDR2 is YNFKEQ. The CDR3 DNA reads TGTGCCAGCAGCCAAGATGAGTCGTACTCTGGAAACACCATATATTTT. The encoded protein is CASSQDESYSGNTIYF.

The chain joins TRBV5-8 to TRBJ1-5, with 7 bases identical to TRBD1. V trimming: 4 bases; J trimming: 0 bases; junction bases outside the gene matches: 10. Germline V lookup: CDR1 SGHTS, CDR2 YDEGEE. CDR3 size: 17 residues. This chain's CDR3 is CASSPGQKVNSNQPQHF. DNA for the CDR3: TGTGCCAGCAGCCCGGGACAGAAGGTTAATAGCAATCAGCCCCAGCATTTT. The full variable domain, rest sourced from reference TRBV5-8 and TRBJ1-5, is EAGVTQSPTHLIKTRGQQATLRCSPISGHTSVYWYQQALGLGLQFLLWYDEGEERNRGNFPPRFSGRQFPNYSSELNVNALELEDSALYLCASSPGQKVNSNQPQHFGDGTRLSIL.

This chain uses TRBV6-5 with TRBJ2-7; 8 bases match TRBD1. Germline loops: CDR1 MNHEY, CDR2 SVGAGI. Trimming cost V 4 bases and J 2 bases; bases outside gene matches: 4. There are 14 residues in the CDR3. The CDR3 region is CASSSGQGPYEQYF. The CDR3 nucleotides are TGTGCCAGCAGTTCAGGACAGGGTCCCTACGAGCAGTACTTC.

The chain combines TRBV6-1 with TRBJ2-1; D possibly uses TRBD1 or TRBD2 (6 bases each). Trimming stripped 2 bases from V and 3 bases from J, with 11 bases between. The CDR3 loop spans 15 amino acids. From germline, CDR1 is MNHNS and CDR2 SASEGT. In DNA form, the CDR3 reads TGTGCCAGCAGTGAAAGAGGGGGGAGCTACAATGAGCAGTTCTTC. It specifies CASSERGGSYNEQFF.

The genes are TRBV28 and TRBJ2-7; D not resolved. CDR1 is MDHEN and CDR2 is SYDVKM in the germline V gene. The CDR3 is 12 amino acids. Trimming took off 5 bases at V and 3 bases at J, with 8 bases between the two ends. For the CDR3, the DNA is TGTGCCAGCAGTCCCCTCAACTACGAGCAGTACTTC. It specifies CASSPLNYEQYF.

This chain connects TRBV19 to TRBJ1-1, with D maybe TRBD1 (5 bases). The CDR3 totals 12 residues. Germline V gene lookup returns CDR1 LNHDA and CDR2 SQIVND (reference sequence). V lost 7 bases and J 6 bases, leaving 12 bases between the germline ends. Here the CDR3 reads CASTRQSSEAFF. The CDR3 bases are TGTGCCAGTACTCGACAGAGCTCTGAAGCTTTCTTT.

The CDR3 nucleotides are TGTGCCAGCAGTTTGGAGGGGACTAGCGGGAGCTCCTACAATGAGCAGTTCTTC. Translating gives CASSLEGTSGSSYNEQFF. The chain links TRBV28 to TRBJ2-1; 14 bases fit TRBD2. The V gene end was trimmed by 3 bases and the J gene end by 0 bases; junction bases not matched to a gene: 4. Per the germline V gene, CDR1 is MDHEN and CDR2 is SYDVKM. The CDR3 runs to 18 residues.

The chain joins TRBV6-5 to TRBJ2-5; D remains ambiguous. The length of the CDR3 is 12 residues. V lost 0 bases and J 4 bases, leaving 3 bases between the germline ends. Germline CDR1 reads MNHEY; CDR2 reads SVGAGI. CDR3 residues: CASSYSRETQYF. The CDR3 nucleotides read TGTGCCAGCAGTTACTCTCGAGAGACCCAGTACTTC.

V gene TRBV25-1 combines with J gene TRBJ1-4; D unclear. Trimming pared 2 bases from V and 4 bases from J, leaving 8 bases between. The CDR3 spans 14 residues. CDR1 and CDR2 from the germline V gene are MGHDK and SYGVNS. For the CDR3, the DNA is TGTGCCAGCAGTGAACGTCCGCTTAATGAAAAACTGTTTTTT. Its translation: CASSERPLNEKLFF.

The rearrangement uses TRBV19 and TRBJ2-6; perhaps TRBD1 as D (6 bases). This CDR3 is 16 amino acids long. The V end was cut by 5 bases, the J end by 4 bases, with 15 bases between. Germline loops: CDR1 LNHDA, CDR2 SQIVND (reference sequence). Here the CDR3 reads CASSSQGATGANVLTF. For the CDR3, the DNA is TGTGCCAGTAGTTCACAGGGCGCGACCGGGGCCAACGTCCTGACTTTC.